This T cell receptor beta chain originates from a study of blood T cell repertoires in COVID-19. Clones were read by immunoSEQ multiplex PCR, and TCRdb kept only the in-frame ones, dropping some. The table includes a few hundred thousand clones, around 90% detected once. The CDR3 length is 13 residues. CDR1 and CDR2 (germline): SQVTM, ANQGSEA. V was clipped by 6 bases and J by 7 bases; unmatched bases: 5. The sequenced material came from PBMCs or T cells enriched from blood (not recorded which). The gene calls are TRBV29-1 and TRBJ2-1, with 11 bases lining up with TRBD1. This receptor was identified in a young woman who had recovered from COVID-19. This chain's CDR3 is CSVGQGAKNEQFF. The CDR3 region has the DNA TGCAGCGTAGGACAGGGGGCGAAGAATGAGCAGTTCTTC.